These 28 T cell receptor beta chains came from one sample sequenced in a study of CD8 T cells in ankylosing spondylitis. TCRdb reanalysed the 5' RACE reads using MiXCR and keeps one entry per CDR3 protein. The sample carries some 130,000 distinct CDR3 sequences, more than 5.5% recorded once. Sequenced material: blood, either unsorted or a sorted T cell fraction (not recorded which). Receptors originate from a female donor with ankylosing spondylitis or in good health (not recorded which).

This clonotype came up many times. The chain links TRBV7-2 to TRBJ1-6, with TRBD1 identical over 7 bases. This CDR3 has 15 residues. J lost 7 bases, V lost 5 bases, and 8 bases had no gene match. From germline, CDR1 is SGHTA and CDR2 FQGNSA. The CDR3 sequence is CASSGTTGPNSPLHF. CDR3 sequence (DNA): TGTGCCAGCAGCGGTACGACAGGGCCGAATTCACCCCTCCACTTT.

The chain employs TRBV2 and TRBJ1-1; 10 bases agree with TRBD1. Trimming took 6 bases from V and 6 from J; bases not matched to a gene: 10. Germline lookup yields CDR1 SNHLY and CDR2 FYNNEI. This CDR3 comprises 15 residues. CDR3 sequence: CASSVVGQGISEAFF. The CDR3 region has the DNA TGTGCCAGCAGCGTGGTGGGACAGGGGATATCTGAAGCTTTCTTT. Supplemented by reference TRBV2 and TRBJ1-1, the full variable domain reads EPEVTQTPSHQVTQMGQEVILRCVPISNHLYFYWYRQILGQKVEFLVSFYNNEISEKSEIFDDQFSVERPDGSNFTLKIRSTKLEDSAMYFCASSVVGQGISEAFFGQGTRLTVV.

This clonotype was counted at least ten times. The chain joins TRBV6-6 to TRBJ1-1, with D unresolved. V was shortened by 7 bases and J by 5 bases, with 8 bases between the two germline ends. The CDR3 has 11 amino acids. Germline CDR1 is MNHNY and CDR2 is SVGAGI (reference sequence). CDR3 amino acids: CASTSGTEAFF. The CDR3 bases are TGTGCCAGCACCTCGGGGACTGAAGCTTTCTTT.

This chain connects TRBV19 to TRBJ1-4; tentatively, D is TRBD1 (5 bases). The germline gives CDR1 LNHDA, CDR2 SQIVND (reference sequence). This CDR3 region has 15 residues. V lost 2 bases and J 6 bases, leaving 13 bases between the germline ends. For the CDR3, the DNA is TGTGCCAGTAGTATAAGCTCCGGGACTGATGAAAAACTGTTTTTT. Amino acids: CASSISSGTDEKLFF. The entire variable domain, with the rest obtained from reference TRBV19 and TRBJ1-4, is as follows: DGGITQSPKYLFRKEGQNVTLSCEQNLNHDAMYWYRQDPGQGLRLIYYSQIVNDFQKGDIAEGYSVSREKKESFPLTVTSAQKNPTAFYLCASSISSGTDEKLFFGSGTQLSVL.

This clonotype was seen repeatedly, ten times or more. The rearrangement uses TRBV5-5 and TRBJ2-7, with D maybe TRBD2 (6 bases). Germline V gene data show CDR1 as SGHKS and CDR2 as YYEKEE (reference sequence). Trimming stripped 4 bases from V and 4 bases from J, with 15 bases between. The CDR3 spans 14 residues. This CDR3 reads CASSPYGGRYEQYF. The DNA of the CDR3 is TGTGCCAGCAGCCCCTACGGAGGGAGGTACGAGCAGTACTTC.

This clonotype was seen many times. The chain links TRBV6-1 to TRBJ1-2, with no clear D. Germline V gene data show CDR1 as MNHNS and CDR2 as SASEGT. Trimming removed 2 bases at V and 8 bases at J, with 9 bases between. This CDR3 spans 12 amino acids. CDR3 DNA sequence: TGTGCCAGCAGTGAACGATCTGACGGCTACACCTTC. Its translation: CASSERSDGYTF.

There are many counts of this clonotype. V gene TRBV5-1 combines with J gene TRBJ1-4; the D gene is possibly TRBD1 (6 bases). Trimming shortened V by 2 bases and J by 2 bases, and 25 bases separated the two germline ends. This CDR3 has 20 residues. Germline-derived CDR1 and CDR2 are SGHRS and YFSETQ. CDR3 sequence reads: CASSFRSPGGPRATNEKLFF. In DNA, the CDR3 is TGCGCCAGCAGCTTCCGGTCTCCCGGGGGCCCTCGAGCGACTAATGAAAAACTGTTTTTT.

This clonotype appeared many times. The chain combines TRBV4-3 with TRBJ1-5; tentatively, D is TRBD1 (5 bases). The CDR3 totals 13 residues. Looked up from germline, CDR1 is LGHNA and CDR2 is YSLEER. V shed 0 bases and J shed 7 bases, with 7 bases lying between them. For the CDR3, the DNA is TGCGCCAGCAGCCAAGATCAGGGACAGCCCCAGCATTTT. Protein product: CASSQDQGQPQHF.

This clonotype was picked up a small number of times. For the CDR3, the DNA is TGTGCCAGCAGTGACCTAGCCAGCTACAATGAGCAGTTCTTC. This sequence encodes CASSDLASYNEQFF. The chain joins TRBV2 to TRBJ2-1; weak D call: TRBD2 (5 bases). Trimming cost V 3 bases and J 3 bases, with 9 bases left between them. This CDR3 has 14 residues. Per the germline V gene, CDR1 is SNHLY and CDR2 is FYNNEI.

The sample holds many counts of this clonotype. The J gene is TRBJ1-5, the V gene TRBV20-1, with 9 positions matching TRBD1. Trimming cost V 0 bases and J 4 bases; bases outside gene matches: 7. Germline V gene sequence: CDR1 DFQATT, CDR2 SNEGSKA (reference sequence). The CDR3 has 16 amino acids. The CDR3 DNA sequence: TGCAGTGCTAGAGACCCCGGACAGGGGAGGAATCAGCCCCAGCATTTT. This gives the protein CSARDPGQGRNQPQHF.

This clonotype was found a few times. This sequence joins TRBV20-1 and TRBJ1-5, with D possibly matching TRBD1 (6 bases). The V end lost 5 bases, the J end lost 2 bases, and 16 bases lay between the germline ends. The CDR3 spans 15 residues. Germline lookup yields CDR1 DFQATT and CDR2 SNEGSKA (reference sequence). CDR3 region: CSALKGERGNQPQHF. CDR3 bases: TGCAGTGCTCTGAAGGGGGAAAGGGGCAATCAGCCCCAGCATTTT.

As DNA, the CDR3 is TGTGCCAGCAGCCCCGGACCGGGGGACTATGGCTACACCTTC. Its protein product is CASSPGPGDYGYTF. The chain uses TRBV9 and TRBJ1-2; tentative D call: TRBD1 (5 bases). Germline loops: CDR1 SGDLS, CDR2 YYNGEE. The V and J ends lost 4 bases and 3 bases respectively, with 13 bases between them. The CDR3 is made up of 14 amino acids.

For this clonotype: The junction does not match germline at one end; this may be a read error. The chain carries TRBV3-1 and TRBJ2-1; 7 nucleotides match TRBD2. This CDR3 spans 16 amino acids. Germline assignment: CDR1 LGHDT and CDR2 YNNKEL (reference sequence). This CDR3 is CATSKEGGGSYNEQFF. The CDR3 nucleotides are TGTGCCACCAGCAAAGAGGGCGGGGGCTCCTACAATGAGCAGTTCTTC.

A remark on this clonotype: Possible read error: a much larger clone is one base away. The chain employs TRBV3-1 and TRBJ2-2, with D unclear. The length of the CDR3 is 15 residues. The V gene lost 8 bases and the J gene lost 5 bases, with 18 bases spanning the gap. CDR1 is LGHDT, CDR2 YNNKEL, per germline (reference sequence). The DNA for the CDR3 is TGTGCCAGCCGGGCAGGCGCCGCGTGGACCGGGGAGCTGTTTTTT. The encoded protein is CASRAGAAWTGELFF.

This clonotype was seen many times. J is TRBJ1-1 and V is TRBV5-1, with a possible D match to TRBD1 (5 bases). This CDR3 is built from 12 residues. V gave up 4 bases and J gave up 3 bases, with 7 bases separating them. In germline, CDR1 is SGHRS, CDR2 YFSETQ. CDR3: CASSGADTEAFF. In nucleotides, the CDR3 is TGCGCCAGCAGCGGGGCCGACACTGAAGCTTTCTTT.

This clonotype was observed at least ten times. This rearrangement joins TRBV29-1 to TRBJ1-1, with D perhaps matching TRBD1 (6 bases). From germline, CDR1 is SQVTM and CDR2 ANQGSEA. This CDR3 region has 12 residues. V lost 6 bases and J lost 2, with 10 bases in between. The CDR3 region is CSVSGGNTEAFF. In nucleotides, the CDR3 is TGCAGCGTATCCGGGGGCAACACTGAAGCTTTCTTT.

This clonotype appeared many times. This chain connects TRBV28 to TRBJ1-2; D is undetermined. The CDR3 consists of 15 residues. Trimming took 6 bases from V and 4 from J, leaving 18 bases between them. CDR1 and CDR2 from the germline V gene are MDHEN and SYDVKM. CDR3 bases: TGTGCCAGCAGACTCCCTTTCGGCAGCCTCTATGGCTACACCTTC. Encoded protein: CASRLPFGSLYGYTF.

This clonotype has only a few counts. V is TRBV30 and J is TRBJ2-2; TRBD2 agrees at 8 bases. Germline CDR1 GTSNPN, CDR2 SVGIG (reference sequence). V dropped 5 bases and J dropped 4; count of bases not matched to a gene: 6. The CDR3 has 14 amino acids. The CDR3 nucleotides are TGTGCCTGGGAGGCGGGGGGCTTCACCGGGGAGCTGTTTTTT. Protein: CAWEAGGFTGELFF.

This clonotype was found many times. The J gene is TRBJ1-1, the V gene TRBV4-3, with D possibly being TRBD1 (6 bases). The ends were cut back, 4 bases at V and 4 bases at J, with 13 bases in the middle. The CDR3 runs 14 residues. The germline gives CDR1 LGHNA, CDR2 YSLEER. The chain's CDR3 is CASSRYTGSTEAFF. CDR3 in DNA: TGCGCCAGCAGCCGATATACAGGGAGCACTGAAGCTTTCTTT.

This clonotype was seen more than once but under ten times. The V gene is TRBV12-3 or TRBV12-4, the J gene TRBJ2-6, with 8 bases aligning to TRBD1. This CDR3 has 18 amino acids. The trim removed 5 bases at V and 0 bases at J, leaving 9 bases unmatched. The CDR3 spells CASSRLGTGPSGANVLTF. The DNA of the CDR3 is TGTGCCAGCAGTCGCCTGGGGACAGGCCCCTCTGGGGCCAACGTCCTGACTTTC.

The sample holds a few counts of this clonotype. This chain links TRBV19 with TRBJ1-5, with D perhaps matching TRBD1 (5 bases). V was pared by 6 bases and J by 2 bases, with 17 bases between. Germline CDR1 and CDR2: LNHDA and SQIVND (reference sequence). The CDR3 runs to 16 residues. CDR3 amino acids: CASRRGRAVGNQPQHF. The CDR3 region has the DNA TGTGCCAGTAGAAGGGGCAGGGCCGTTGGCAATCAGCCCCAGCATTTT.

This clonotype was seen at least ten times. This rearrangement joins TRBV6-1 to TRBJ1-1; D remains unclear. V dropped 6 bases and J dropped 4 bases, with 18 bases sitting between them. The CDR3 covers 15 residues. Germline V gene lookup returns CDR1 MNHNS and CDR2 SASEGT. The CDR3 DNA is TGTGCCAGCAGCCCGGAGGAGGTTGGCGTCACTGAAGCTTTCTTT. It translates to CASSPEEVGVTEAFF.

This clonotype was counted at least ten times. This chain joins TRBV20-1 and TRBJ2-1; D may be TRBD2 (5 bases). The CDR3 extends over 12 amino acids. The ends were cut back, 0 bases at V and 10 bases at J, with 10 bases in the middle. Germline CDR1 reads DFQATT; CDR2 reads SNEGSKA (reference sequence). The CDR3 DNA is TGCAGTGCTAGAGATTCGGGGTACGAGCAGTTCTTC. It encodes CSARDSGYEQFF.

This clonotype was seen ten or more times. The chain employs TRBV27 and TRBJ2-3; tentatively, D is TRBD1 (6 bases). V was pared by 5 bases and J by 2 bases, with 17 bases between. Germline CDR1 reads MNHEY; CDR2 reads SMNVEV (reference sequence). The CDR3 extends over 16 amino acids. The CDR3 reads CASSLGPQGFTDTQYF. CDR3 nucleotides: TGTGCCAGCAGTCTGGGACCCCAGGGGTTCACAGATACGCAGTATTTT.

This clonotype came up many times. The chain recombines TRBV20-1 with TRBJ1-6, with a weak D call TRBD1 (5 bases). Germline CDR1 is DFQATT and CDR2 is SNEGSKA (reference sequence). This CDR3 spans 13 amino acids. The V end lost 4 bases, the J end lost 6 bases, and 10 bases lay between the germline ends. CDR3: CSAKGDGNSPLHF. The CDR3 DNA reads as TGCAGTGCTAAAGGGGACGGTAATTCACCCCTCCACTTT.

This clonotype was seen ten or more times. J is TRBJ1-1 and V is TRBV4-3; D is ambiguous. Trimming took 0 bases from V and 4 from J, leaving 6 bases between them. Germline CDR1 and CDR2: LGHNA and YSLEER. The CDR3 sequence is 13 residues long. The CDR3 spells CASSQDQFTEAFF. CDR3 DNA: TGCGCCAGCAGCCAAGATCAGTTCACTGAAGCTTTCTTT.

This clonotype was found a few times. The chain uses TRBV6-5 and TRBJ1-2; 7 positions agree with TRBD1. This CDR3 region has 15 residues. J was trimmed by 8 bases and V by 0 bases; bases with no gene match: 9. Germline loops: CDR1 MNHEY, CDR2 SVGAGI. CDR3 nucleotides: TGTGCCAGCAGTTACTCGGGCCAGGGGGTATGGGGCTACACCTTC. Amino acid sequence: CASSYSGQGVWGYTF.

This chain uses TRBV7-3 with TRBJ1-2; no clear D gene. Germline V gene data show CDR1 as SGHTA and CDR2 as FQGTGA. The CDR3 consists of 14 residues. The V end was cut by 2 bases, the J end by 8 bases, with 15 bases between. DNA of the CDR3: TGTGCCAGCAGCTTAGGACCGAGCGCGGAGGGCTACACCTTC. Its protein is CASSLGPSAEGYTF.